The T cell receptor beta chain under discussion was sequenced for a study of blood T cell repertoires in COVID-19. Study background: Collection of acute and convalescent COVID-19 samples took place in the United States, Italy and Spain. T cells, B-cell-depleted T cells, or PBMCs provided the cDNA or gDNA that served as material.

Clones were read by immunoSEQ multiplex PCR, and TCRdb kept only the in-frame ones, dropping some. Of 200,000 to 250,000 clones listed, 70% to 90% are singletons. The CDR3 has 15 amino acids. From germline, CDR1 is SEHNR and CDR2 FQNEAQ (reference sequence). The V gene lost 1 base and the J gene lost 2 bases, with 11 bases spanning the gap. Seattle patient enrollment occurred during active infection, with longitudinal follow-up thereafter. The V call is TRBV7-9, the J call TRBJ1-1; D call uncertain. The sample was peripheral blood. This TCR was recovered from a man younger than 45 with COVID-19, enrolled during active disease. The CDR3 spells CASSLDRVGNTEAFF. For the CDR3, the DNA is TGTGCCAGCAGCTTAGACCGGGTCGGTAACACTGAAGCTTTCTTT.